This TCR beta chain is from a study of blood T cell repertoires in COVID-19. Study information: The analysed material was cDNA or gDNA that came from T cells, B-cell-depleted T cells, or PBMCs.

Libraries were prepared by immunoSEQ multiplex PCR; TCRdb keeps only in-frame clonotypes and omits some of them. This table holds fewer than 300,000 clones, roughly 80% found once. Participant-reported clinical history was the basis for cohort assignment. People in the exposed group encountered a COVID-19 case within 2 weeks before entering the study. Unmatched junction bases numbered 4, after V lost 4 bases and J lost 7 bases. CDR3 size: 15 residues. The germline V gene has CDR1 SEHNR and CDR2 FQNEAQ (reference sequence). Sequencing was done on a sample of PBMCs or T cells enriched from blood (not recorded which). V and J are TRBV7-9 and TRBJ2-2; 12 bases fit TRBD2. This receptor was identified in a man in his forties who had been exposed to COVID-19. This chain's CDR3 is CASSSTSGSIGELFF. The DNA of the CDR3 is TGTGCCAGCAGCTCGACTAGCGGGAGCATCGGGGAGCTGTTTTTT.